These 5 T cell receptor beta chains came from one sample sequenced in a study of beta chain features in type 1 diabetes (dated by TCRdb to the late 2010s). Overall study outcomes, separate from this receptor: In all four CD4+ subsets, TCRB CDR3 length was moderately but significantly shorter in type 1 diabetes patients.

Library creation used the immunoSEQ multiplex PCR assay. The High Capacity cDNA Reverse Transcription Kit was used to reverse transcribe all of the isolated RNA, meaning that expressed TCRB transcripts were what got sequenced. Here the immuneACCESS table is served through TCRdb, limited to in-frame sequences with V and J called. Missing clones are a known gap in these copies; in checked studies unresolved V genes cover under half, and the rest lacks a known reason. Counted in this sample were hundreds of thousands of clones; 11% to 15% of them appeared once. The ten largest clones add up to approximately 0.039% of the sample. No cognate antigen is known for these TCRs. The specimen was naive CD4+ T cells from blood. What this sample's cell subset or site label stands for: true naive CD4+ T cells. The receptors stem from a man between 18 and 29 years old with type 1 diabetes.

This chain links TRBV5-6 with TRBJ2-3, with 9 bases fitting TRBD1. Trimming took 2 bases from V and 3 from J; bases not matched to a gene: 4. Germline values: CDR1 SGHDT, CDR2 YYEEEE. The CDR3 is 15 residues long. Here the CDR3 reads CASSFGQGRTDTQYF. CDR3 in DNA: TGTGCCAGCAGCTTCGGACAGGGGAGGACAGATACGCAGTATTTT. Supplemented by reference TRBV5-6 and TRBJ2-3, the full variable domain reads DAGVTQSPTHLIKTRGQQVTLRCSPKSGHDTVSWYQQALGQGPQFIFQYYEEEERQRGNFPDRFSGHQFPNYSSELNVNALLLGDSALYLCASSFGQGRTDTQYFGPGTRLTVL.

This clone was seen a handful of times. V and J are TRBV6-5 and TRBJ2-3, with 9 bases aligning to TRBD1. Germline lookup yields CDR1 MNHEY and CDR2 SVGAGI. The CDR3 has 15 amino acids. V dropped 10 bases and J dropped 4; count of bases not matched to a gene: 12. The CDR3 spells CATQRGTGRPDTQYF. The CDR3 DNA reads as TGTGCCACCCAGCGAGGGACAGGGAGACCAGATACGCAGTATTTT.

The chain employs TRBV2 and TRBJ2-7, with 11 nucleotides matching TRBD2. Per germline, CDR1 SNHLY and CDR2 FYNNEI. V was pared by 8 bases and J by 7 bases, with 16 bases of the junction left unmatched. The CDR3 spans 16 residues. The CDR3 loop reads CASQSKPGLAVEEQYF. The DNA of the CDR3 is TGTGCCAGCCAGTCGAAACCGGGACTAGCGGTGGAGGAGCAGTACTTC.

Regarding this clone: In the same sample, other DNA sequences code for this CDR3. J is TRBJ2-5 and V is TRBV2, with D unresolved. The CDR3 is 11 amino acids. Per the germline V gene, CDR1 is SNHLY and CDR2 is FYNNEI. Trimming shortened V by 4 bases and J by 4 bases, and 4 bases separated the two germline ends. CDR3 sequence reads: CASSGGETQYF. The CDR3 DNA sequence: TGTGCCAGCAGTGGGGGAGAGACCCAGTACTTC.

The sample holds a few counts of this clone. The CDR3 here is CASSLTTGGRGTQYF. For the CDR3, the DNA is TGTGCCAGCAGCTTAACGACAGGGGGCCGAGGGACCCAGTACTTC. The chain employs TRBV7-3 and TRBJ2-5, with 10 positions matching TRBD1. This CDR3 contains 15 residues. Looked up from germline, CDR1 is SGHTA and CDR2 is FQGTGA. Unmatched junction bases numbered 5, after V lost 0 bases and J lost 7 bases.